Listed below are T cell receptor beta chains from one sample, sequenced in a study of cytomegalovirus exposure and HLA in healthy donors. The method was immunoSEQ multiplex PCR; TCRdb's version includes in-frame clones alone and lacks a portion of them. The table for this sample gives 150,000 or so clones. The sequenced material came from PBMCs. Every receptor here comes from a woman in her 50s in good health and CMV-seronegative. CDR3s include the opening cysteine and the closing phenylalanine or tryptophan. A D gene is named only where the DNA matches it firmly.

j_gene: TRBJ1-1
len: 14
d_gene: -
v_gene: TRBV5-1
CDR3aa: CASGGGRVNTEAFF
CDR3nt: TGCGCCAGCGGCGGGGGCAGGGTGAACACTGAAGCTTTCTTT

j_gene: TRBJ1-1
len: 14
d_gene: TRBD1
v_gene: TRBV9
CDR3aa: CASSGQGLNTEAFF
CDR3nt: TGTGCCAGCAGCGGACAGGGTTTGAACACTGAAGCTTTCTTT

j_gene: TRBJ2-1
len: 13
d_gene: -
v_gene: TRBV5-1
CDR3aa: CASSLSGLNEQFF
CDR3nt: TGCGCCAGCAGCTTGTCCGGACTAAATGAGCAGTTCTTC

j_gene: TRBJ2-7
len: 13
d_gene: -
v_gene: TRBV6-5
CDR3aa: CASSYSRSYEQYF
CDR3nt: TGTGCCAGCAGTTACTCGCGAAGCTACGAGCAGTACTTC

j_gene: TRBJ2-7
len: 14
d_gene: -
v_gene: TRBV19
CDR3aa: CASSLTRTEYEQYF
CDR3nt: TGTGCCAGTAGCCTCACCAGGACAGAGTACGAGCAGTACTTC

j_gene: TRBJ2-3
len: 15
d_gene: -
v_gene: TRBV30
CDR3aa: CAWSSGGGRLDTQYF
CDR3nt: TGTGCCTGGAGTTCCGGAGGGGGCAGGTTGGATACGCAGTATTTT

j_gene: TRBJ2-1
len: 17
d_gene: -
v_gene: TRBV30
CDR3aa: CAWSLYGTFSSYNEQFF
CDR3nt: TGTGCCTGGAGTTTATACGGGACTTTTAGCTCCTACAATGAGCAGTTCTTC

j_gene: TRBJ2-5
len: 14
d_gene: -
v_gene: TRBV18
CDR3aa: CASSFGGLQETQYF
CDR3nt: TGTGCCAGCTCATTCGGGGGGCTTCAAGAGACCCAGTACTTC

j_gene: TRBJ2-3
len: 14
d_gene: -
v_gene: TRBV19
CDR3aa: CASSIVTATDTQYF
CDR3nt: TGTGCCAGTAGTATAGTGACAGCTACAGATACGCAGTATTTT

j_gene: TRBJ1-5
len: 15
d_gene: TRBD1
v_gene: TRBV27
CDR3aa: CASSSRQGLDQPQHF
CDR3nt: TGTGCCAGCAGTTCCCGACAGGGCCTCGATCAGCCCCAGCATTTT

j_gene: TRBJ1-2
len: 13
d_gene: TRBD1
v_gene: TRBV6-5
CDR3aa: CASSTGTGYGYTF
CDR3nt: TGTGCCAGCAGTACCGGGACAGGATATGGCTACACCTTC

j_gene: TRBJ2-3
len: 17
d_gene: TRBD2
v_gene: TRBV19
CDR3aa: CASSIWGTSGGTDTQYF
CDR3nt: TGTGCCAGTAGTATATGGGGAACTAGCGGGGGCACAGATACGCAGTATTTT

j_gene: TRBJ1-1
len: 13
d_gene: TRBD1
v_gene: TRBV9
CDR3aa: CASSVQGDTEAFF
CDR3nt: TGTGCCAGCAGCGTTCAGGGGGACACTGAAGCTTTCTTT

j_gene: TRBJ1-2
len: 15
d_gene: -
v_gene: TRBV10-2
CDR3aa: CASSEGATGNYGYTF
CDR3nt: TGCGCCAGCAGTGAGGGGGCGACAGGCAACTATGGCTACACCTTC

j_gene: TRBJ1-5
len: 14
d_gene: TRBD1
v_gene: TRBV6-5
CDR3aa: CASTTGQQNQPQHF
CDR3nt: TGTGCCAGCACCACGGGACAGCAGAATCAGCCCCAGCATTTT

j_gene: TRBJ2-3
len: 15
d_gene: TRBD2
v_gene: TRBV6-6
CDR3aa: CASTRTSEVADTQYF
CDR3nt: TGTGCCAGCACTAGGACTAGCGAAGTCGCAGATACGCAGTATTTT

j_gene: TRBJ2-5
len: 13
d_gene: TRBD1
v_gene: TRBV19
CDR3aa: CASTPTGGETQYF
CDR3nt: TGTGCCAGTACCCCGACAGGGGGGGAGACCCAGTACTTC

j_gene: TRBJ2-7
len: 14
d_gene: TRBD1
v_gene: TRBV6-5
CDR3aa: CASTTTGRTYEQYF
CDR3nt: TGTGCCAGCACTACGACAGGGCGGACCTACGAGCAGTACTTC

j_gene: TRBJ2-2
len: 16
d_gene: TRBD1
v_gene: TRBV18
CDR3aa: CASSRDRSSNTGELFF
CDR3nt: TGTGCCAGCTCCCGGGACAGGTCATCGAACACCGGGGAGCTGTTTTTT

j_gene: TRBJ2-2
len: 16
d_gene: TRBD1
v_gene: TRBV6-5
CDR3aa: CASSYSGTGGAGELFF
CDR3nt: TGTGCCAGCAGTTACTCTGGGACAGGCGGAGCCGGGGAGCTGTTTTTT

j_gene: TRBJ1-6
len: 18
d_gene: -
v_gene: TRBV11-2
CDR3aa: CASSIRSGGSSYNSPLHF
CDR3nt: TGTGCCAGCAGCATCAGGTCGGGGGGAAGCTCCTATAATTCACCCCTCCACTTT

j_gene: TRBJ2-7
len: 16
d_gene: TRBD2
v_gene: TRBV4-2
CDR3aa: CASSQEEAGGYYEQYF
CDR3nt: TGTGCCAGCAGCCAAGAGGAAGCGGGGGGTTACTACGAGCAGTACTTC

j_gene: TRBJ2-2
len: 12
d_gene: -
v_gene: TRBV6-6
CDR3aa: CASKGVIRELFF
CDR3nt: TGTGCCAGCAAGGGGGTTATCCGGGAGCTGTTTTTT

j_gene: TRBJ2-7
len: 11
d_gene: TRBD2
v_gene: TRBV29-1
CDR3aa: CSFRDYNEQYF
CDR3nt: TGCAGCTTCCGGGACTATAACGAGCAGTACTTC

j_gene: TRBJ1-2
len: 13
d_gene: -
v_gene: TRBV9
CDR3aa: CASSVVPADGYTF
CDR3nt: TGTGCCAGCAGCGTAGTCCCAGCGGATGGCTACACCTTC

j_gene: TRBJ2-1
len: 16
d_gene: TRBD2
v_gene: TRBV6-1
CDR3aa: CASSGPLAGSYNEQFF
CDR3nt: TGTGCCAGCAGTGGACCCCTAGCGGGGTCTTACAATGAGCAGTTCTTC

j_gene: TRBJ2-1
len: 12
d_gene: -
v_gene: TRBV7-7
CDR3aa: CASSQGGGEQFF
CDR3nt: TGTGCTAGCAGCCAAGGGGGTGGTGAGCAGTTCTTC

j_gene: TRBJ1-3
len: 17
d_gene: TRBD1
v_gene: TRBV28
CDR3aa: CASSPPGDSYSGNTIYF
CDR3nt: TGTGCCAGCAGTCCGCCGGGGGACAGCTACTCTGGAAACACCATATATTTT

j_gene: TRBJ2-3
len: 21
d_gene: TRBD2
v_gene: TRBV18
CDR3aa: CASSPPGLAGESNVFTDTQYF
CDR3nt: TGTGCCAGCTCACCACCTGGACTAGCGGGGGAGTCTAACGTGTTTACAGATACGCAGTATTTT

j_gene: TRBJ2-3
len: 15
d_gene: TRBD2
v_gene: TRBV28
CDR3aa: CASPPAGGRTDTQYF
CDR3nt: TGTGCCAGCCCTCCAGCGGGGGGGAGAACAGATACGCAGTATTTT

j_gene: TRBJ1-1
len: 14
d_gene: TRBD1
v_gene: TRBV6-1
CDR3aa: CASRRGQENTEAFF
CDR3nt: TGTGCCAGCAGAAGAGGACAGGAGAACACTGAAGCTTTCTTT

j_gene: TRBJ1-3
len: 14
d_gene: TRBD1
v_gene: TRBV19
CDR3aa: CASSTLDREYTIYF
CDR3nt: TGTGCCAGTAGTACCCTGGACAGGGAATACACCATATATTTT

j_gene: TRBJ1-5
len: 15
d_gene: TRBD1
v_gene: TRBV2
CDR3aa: CASSAQGASNQPQHF
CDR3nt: TGTGCCAGCAGTGCTCAGGGGGCCAGCAATCAGCCCCAGCATTTT